This T cell receptor (beta chain) emerged from a study of cytomegalovirus exposure and HLA in healthy donors. Study conclusions and caveats: Later analysis placed DRB1 highest and HLA-C lowest in TCR association rates, which differed by HLA locus. Later on, analysis showed that most CMV-associated TCR beta chains appeared to be HLA-restricted.

The PCR employed 60 Vbeta primers together with 13 Jbeta primers. Clones were read by immunoSEQ multiplex PCR, and TCRdb kept only the in-frame ones, dropping some. This sample has more than 100,000 clones, with around 80% found just once. There were likely unrecorded immune exposures, though donors were nominally healthy when sampled. CDR1 is MNHEY and CDR2 is SMNVEV in the germline V gene (reference sequence). Trimming shortened V by 4 bases and J by 4 bases, and 13 bases separated the two germline ends. The CDR3 has 14 residues. About this clone: Its antigen is unknown.

The chain has TRBV27 and TRBJ1-1, with D possibly TRBD1 on 5 matching bases. The receptor's source is a man aged 45-60 years in good health and CMV-seronegative. Sequenced material: PBMCs. CDR3 amino acids: CASSWTSDITEAFF. CDR3 DNA: TGTGCCAGCAGTTGGACATCCGACATCACTGAAGCTTTCTTT.